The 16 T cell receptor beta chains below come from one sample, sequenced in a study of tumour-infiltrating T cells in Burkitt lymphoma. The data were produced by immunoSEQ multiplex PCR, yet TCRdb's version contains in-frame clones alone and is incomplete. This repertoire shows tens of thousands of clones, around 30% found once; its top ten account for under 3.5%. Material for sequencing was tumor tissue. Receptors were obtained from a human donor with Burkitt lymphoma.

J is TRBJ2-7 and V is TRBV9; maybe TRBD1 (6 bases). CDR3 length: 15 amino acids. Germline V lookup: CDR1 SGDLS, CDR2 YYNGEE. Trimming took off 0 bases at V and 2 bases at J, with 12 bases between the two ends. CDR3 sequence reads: CASSVGTQGTYEQYF. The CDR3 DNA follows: TGTGCCAGCAGCGTAGGTACCCAGGGGACCTACGAGCAGTACTTC.

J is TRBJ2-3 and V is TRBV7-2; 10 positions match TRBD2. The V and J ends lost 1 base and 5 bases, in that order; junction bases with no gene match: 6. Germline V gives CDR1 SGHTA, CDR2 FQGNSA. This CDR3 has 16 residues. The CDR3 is CASSLDRASGGDTQYF. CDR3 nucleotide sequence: TGTGCCAGCAGCTTAGATCGGGCTAGCGGGGGAGATACGCAGTATTTT.

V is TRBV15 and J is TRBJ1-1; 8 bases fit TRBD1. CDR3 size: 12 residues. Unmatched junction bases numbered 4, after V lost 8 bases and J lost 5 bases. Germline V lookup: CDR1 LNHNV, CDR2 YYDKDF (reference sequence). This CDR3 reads CATGQGWTEAFF. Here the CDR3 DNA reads TGTGCCACCGGACAGGGATGGACTGAAGCTTTCTTT.

CDR3 DNA: TGTGCCAGCAGCCCGAACAGGAATGAGCAGTTCTTC. This gives the protein CASSPNRNEQFF. V and J are TRBV7-6 and TRBJ2-1; a possible D gene is TRBD1 (5 bases). The CDR3 consists of 12 residues. Trimming shortened V by 5 bases and J by 7 bases, and 9 bases separated the two germline ends. The germline V gene has CDR1 SGHVS and CDR2 FNYEAQ.

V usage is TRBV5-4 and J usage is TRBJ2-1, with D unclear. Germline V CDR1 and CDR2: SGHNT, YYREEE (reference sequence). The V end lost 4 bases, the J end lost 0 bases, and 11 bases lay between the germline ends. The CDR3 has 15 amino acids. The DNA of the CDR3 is TGTGCCAGCAGCGAAGGATCGAGCTCCTACAATGAGCAGTTCTTC. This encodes CASSEGSSSYNEQFF.

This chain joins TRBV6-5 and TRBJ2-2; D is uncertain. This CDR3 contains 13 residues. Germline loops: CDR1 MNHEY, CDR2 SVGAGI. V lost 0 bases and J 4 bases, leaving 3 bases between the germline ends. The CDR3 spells CASSYSSTGELFF. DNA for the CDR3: TGTGCCAGCAGTTACTCGAGCACCGGGGAGCTGTTTTTT.

The DNA for the CDR3 is TGCAGTGCTAAAGGAACCGGGGAGCTGTTTTTT. This encodes CSAKGTGELFF. The V and J genes are TRBV20-1 and TRBJ2-2; no firm D call. Germline CDR1 and CDR2: DFQATT and SNEGSKA (reference sequence). V shed 4 bases and J shed 5 bases, with 5 bases lying between them. The CDR3 contains 11 residues.

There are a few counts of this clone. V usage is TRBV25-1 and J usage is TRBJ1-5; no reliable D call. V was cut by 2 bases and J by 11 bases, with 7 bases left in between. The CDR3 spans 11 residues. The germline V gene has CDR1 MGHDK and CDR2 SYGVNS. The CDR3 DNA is TGTGCCAGCAGTGAAGGAGGATCCCAGCATTTT. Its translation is CASSEGGSQHF.

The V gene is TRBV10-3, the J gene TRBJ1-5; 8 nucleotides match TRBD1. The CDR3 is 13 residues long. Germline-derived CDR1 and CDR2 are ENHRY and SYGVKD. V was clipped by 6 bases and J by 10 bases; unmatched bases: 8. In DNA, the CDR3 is TGTGCCATCAGCAGCTCACAGGGGGATCCCCAGCATTTT. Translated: CAISSSQGDPQHF.

The CDR3 DNA reads TGCGCCAGCAGCCGGACTTGGGGTGGCAGGGGGAAAGAGACCCAGTACTTC. This encodes CASSRTWGGRGKETQYF. The V call is TRBV5-1, the J call TRBJ2-5; 7 positions agree with TRBD1. This CDR3 spans 17 amino acids. Trimming cost V 4 bases and J 3 bases; bases outside gene matches: 15. Per germline, CDR1 SGHRS and CDR2 YFSETQ.

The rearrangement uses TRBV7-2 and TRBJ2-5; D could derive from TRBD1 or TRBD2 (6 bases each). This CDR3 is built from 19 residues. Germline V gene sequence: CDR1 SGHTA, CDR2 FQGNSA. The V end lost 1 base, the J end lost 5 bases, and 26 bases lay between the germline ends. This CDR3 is CASSLGLFRGPIIVETQYF. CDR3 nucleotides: TGTGCCAGCAGCTTAGGCCTTTTTCGGGGGCCTATTATCGTGGAGACCCAGTACTTC.

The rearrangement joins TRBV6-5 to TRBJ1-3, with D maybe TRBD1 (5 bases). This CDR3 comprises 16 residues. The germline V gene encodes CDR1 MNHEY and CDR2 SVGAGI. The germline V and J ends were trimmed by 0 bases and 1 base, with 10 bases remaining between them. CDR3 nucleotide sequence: TGTGCCAGCAGTTACTCCTGGGACCTATCTGGAAACACCATATATTTT. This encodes CASSYSWDLSGNTIYF.

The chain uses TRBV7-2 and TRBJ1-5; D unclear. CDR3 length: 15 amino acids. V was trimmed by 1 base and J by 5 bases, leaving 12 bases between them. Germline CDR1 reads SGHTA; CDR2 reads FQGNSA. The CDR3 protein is CASSLEGFGDQPQHF. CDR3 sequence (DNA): TGTGCCAGCAGCTTAGAAGGGTTCGGGGATCAGCCCCAGCATTTT.

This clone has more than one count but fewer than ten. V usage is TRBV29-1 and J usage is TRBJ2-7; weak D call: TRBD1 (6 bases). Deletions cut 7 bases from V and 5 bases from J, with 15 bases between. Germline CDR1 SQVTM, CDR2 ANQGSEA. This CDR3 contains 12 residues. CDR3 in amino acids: CSDRDKDHEQYF. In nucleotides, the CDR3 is TGCAGCGATAGGGACAAGGACCACGAGCAGTACTTC.

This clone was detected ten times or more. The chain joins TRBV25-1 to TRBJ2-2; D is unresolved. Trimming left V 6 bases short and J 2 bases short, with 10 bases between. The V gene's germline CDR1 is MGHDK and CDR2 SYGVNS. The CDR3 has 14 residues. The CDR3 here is CASSFSSNTGELFF. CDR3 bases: TGTGCCAGCAGCTTTAGTTCCAACACCGGGGAGCTGTTTTTT. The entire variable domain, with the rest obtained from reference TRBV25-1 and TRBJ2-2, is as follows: EADIYQTPRYLVIGTGKKITLECSQTMGHDKMYWYQQDPGMELHLIHYSYGVNSTEKGDLSSESTVSRIRTEHFPLTLESARPSHTSQYLCASSFSSNTGELFFGEGSRLTVL.

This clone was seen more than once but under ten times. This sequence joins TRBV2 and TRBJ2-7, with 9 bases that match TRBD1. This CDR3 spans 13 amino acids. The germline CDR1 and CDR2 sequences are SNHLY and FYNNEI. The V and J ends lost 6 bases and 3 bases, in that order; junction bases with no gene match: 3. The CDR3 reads CASSRDRDYEQYF. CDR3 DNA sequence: TGTGCCAGCAGCCGGGACAGGGACTACGAGCAGTACTTC.